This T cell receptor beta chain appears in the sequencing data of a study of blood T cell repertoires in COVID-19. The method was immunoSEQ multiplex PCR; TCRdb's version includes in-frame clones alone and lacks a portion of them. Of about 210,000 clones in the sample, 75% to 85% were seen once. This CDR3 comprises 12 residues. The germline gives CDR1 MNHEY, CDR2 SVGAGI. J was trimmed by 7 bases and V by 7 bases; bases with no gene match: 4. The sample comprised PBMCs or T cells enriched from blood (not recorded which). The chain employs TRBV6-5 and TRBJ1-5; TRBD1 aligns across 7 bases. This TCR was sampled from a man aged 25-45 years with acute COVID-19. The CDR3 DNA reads TGTGCCAGCAAACAGGGGCGCCAGCCCCAGCATTTT. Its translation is CASKQGRQPQHF.